These T cell receptor beta chains were read from a single sample in a study of blood T cell repertoires in COVID-19. Sequenced by immunoSEQ multiplex PCR; TCRdb stores in-frame clones only, minus some. Here the sample spans about 310,000 clones, roughly 89% being singletons. The material sequenced was PBMCs or T cells enriched from blood (not recorded which). These receptor sequences come from a woman between 25 and 40 years old who had recovered from COVID-19. Both conserved end residues are part of each CDR3. Fields, in order: D gene, J gene, clone size, V gene, CDR3 protein, CDR3 DNA. The D gene is left open where the match is weak. A clone size is listed for some rows: how often the clone was seen (once, few, many), or a class if it is expanded.

NA | TRBJ1-4 | few | TRBV14 | CASSQEVGRLSNEKLFF | TGTGCCAGCAGCCAAGAAGTGGGCAGGCTCTCTAATGAAAAACTGTTTTTT
TRBD2 | TRBJ2-1 | NA | TRBV29-1 | CSVRAGVVYNEQFF | TGCAGCGTTAGGGCGGGAGTGGTCTACAATGAGCAGTTCTTC
NA | TRBJ1-4 | NA | TRBV5-8 | CASSYRMSSGEKLFF | TGTGCCAGCAGCTACCGTATGAGTTCTGGTGAAAAACTGTTTTTT
TRBD1 | TRBJ2-3 | NA | TRBV27 | CASSFPGQGRPDTQYF | TGTGCCAGCAGTTTCCCGGGACAGGGGAGGCCAGATACGCAGTATTTT
NA | TRBJ1-6 | NA | TRBV7-9 | CASSLVGRVNSPLHF | TGTGCCAGCAGCTTAGTGGGCAGGGTAAATTCACCCCTCCACTTT
TRBD2 | TRBJ2-1 | NA | TRBV24-1 | CATSDFHKWREGYNEQFF | TGTGCCACCAGTGATTTTCATAAGTGGCGGGAGGGATACAATGAGCAGTTCTTC
TRBD1 | TRBJ1-2 | NA | TRBV4-2 | CASSHPGQGEYGYTF | TGTGCCAGCAGCCATCCTGGACAGGGGGAGTATGGCTACACCTTC
TRBD2 | TRBJ2-1 | NA | TRBV5-1 | CASSLGLGGPEGNEQFF | TGCGCCAGCAGCTTGGGTCTGGGAGGGCCTGAAGGAAATGAGCAGTTCTTC
NA | TRBJ2-7 | NA | TRBV2 | CASSEGVSDYEQYF | TGTGCCAGCAGTGAAGGGGTCAGCGACTACGAGCAGTACTTC
NA | TRBJ1-2 | NA | TRBV5-1 | CASSLATGTPYGYTF | TGCGCCAGCAGCTTGGCCACCGGGACACCCTATGGCTACACCTTC
NA | TRBJ1-4 | NA | TRBV2 | CASSLGAANEKLFF | TGTGCCAGCAGTTTGGGGGCTGCTAATGAAAAACTGTTTTTT
TRBD2 | TRBJ2-3 | NA | TRBV7-9 | CASSPTSVYTDTQYF | TGTGCCAGCAGCCCAACTAGCGTTTACACAGATACGCAGTATTTT
TRBD1 | TRBJ1-5 | NA | TRBV7-9 | CASSPSTGGNQPQHF | TGTGCCAGCAGCCCGAGTACAGGGGGAAATCAGCCCCAGCATTTT
TRBD1 | TRBJ1-2 | NA | TRBV19 | CASSIIPRGQRSGYTF | TGTGCCAGTAGTATTATACCCAGGGGGCAGAGATCTGGCTACACCTTC
TRBD2 | TRBJ2-2 | few | TRBV4-1 | CASSQVPGRAESGELFF | TGCGCCAGCAGCCAAGTCCCCGGGAGGGCCGAGTCCGGGGAGCTGTTTTTT
NA | TRBJ1-5 | NA | TRBV15 | CATSRDKGTNQPQHF | TGTGCCACCAGCAGAGATAAGGGGACTAATCAGCCCCAGCATTTT
NA | TRBJ2-3 | NA | TRBV18 | CASSPRGKDTDTQYF | TGTGCCAGCTCACCTCGGGGTAAGGACACAGATACGCAGTATTTT
NA | TRBJ2-2 | NA | TRBV7-3 | CASSLTTYTNTGELFF | TGTGCCAGCAGCTTAACGACATATACGAACACCGGGGAGCTGTTTTTT
TRBD1 | TRBJ1-1 | NA | TRBV6-5 | CASSYQGQGGNTEAFF | TGTGCCAGCAGTTACCAGGGACAGGGTGGGAACACTGAAGCTTTCTTT
NA | TRBJ1-6 | once | TRBV28 | CASTNLEAGNSPLHF | TGTGCCAGCACCAATTTAGAGGCGGGCAATTCACCCCTCCACTTT
NA | TRBJ2-4 | NA | TRBV19 | CASSRGIPSVVAKNIQYF | TGTGCCAGTAGTAGAGGGATCCCTAGCGTCGTAGCCAAAAACATTCAGTACTTC
NA | TRBJ2-3 | NA | TRBV20-1 | CSAVLNTGYF | TGCAGTGCTGTCCTTAATACGGGGTATTTT
NA | TRBJ2-7 | once | TRBV6-2/TRBV6-3 | CASSYRVTTLLF | TGTGCCAGCAGTTACCGAGTTACTACCCTCCTTTTC
NA | TRBJ2-7 | NA | TRBV6-5 | CASSLQGEQYF | TGTGCCAGCAGTCTACAGGGCGAGCAGTACTTC
NA | TRBJ2-1 | NA | TRBV9 | CASSRSGSTYNEQFF | TGTGCCAGCAGCCGTAGCGGATCCACCTACAATGAGCAGTTCTTC
TRBD1 | TRBJ1-1 | NA | TRBV7-2 | CASSFMQGVNTEAFF | TGTGCCAGCAGCTTCATGCAGGGGGTGAACACTGAAGCTTTCTTT
NA | TRBJ1-2 | NA | TRBV9 | CASSKTGPPYGYTF | TGTGCCAGTAGCAAAACAGGGCCCCCCTATGGCTACACCTTC
NA | TRBJ2-1 | NA | TRBV10-3 | CAISDGVGQLFF | TGTGCCATCAGTGATGGGGTGGGACAACTGTTCTTC
TRBD1 | TRBJ1-5 | NA | TRBV7-9 | CASSLVSPGRGQVGQPQHF | TGTGCCAGCAGCTTAGTCTCCCCGGGCAGGGGGCAGGTTGGTCAGCCCCAGCATTTT
NA | TRBJ2-1 | NA | TRBV15 | CATSRDRSSYNEQFF | TGTGCCACCAGCAGAGACCGGAGCTCCTACAATGAGCAGTTCTTC
NA | TRBJ2-1 | few | TRBV24-1 | CATSDLPQGDVKNEQFF | TGTGCCACCAGTGATTTGCCTCAAGGAGACGTTAAAAATGAGCAGTTCTTC
NA | TRBJ2-4 | NA | TRBV19 | CASGGVAKNIQYF | TGTGCCAGCGGCGGAGTAGCCAAAAACATTCAGTACTTC
NA | TRBJ2-1 | once | TRBV4-1 | CASRGRASEQFF | TGCGCCTCTAGGGGCAGGGCGAGTGAGCAGTTCTTC
NA | TRBJ1-6 | NA | TRBV9 | CASSVTALPNSPLHF | TGTGCCAGCAGTGTGACAGCTCTTCCTAATTCACCCCTCCACTTT
TRBD1 | TRBJ1-1 | NA | TRBV15 | CATSNRTGMGSEAFF | TGTGCCACCAGCAACAGGACAGGGATGGGCTCTGAAGCTTTCTTT